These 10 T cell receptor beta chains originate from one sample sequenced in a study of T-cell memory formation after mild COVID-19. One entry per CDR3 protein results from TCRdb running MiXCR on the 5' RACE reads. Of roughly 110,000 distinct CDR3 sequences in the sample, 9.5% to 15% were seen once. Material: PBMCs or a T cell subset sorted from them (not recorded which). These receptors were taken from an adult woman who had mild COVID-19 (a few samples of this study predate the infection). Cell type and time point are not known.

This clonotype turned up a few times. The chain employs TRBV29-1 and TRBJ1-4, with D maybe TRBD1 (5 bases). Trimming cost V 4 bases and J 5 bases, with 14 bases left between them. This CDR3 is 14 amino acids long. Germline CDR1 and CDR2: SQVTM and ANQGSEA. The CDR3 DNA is TGCAGCGTTGTGGGGCCTGCCGGAAATGAAAAACTGTTTTTT. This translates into CSVVGPAGNEKLFF. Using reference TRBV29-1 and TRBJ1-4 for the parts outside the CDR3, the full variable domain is SAVISQKPSRDICQRGTSLTIQCQVDSQVTMMFWYRQQPGQSLTLIATANQGSEATYESGFVIDKFPISRPNLTFSTLTVSNMSPEDSSIYLCSVVGPAGNEKLFFGSGTQLSVL.

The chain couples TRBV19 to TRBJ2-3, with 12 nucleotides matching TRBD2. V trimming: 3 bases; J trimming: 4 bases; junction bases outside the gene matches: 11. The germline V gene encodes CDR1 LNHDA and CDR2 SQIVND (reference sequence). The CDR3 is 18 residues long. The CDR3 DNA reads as TGTGCCAGTAGTATCCTCGGACTAGCGGGAAGTATGGCAGATACGCAGTATTTT. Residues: CASSILGLAGSMADTQYF.

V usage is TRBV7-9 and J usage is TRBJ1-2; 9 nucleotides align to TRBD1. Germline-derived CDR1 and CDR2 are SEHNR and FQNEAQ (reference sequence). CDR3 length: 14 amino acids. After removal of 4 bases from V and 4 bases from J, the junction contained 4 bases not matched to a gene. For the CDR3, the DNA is TGTGCCAGCAGCTCCACAGGGGGCTTCTATGGCTACACCTTC. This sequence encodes CASSSTGGFYGYTF.

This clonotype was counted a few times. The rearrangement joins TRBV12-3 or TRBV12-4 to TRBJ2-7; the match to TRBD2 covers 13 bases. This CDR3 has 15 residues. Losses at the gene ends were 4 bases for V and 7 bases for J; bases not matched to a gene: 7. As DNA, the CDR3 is TGTGCCAGCAGTTCCGGGACTAGCGGGATCGAAGAGCAGTACTTC. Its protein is CASSSGTSGIEEQYF.

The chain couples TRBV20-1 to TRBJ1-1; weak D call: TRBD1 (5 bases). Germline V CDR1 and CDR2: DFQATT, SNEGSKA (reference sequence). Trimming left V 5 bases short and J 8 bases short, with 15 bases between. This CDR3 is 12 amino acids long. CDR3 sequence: CSALRQPREAFF. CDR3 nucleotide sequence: TGCAGTGCTCTGCGACAGCCTCGAGAAGCTTTCTTT.

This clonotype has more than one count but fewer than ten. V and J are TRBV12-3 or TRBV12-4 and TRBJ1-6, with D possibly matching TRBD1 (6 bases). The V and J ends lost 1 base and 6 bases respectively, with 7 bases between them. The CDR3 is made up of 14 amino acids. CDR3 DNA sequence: TGTGCCAGCAGTTTAGGACAGGTTAATTCACCCCTCCACTTT. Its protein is CASSLGQVNSPLHF.

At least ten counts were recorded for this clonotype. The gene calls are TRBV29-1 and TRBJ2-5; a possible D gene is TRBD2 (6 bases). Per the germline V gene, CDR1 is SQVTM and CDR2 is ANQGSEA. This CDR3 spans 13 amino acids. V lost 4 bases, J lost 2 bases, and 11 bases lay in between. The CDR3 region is CSVVSGSQETQYF. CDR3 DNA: TGCAGCGTTGTTAGCGGCTCTCAAGAGACCCAGTACTTC.

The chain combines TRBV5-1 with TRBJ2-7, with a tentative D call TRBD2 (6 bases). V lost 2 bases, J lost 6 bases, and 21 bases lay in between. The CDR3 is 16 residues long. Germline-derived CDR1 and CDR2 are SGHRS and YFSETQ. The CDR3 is CASSFTPSRPGGEQYF. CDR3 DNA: TGCGCCAGCAGCTTTACCCCCTCCCGACCCGGGGGCGAGCAGTACTTC.

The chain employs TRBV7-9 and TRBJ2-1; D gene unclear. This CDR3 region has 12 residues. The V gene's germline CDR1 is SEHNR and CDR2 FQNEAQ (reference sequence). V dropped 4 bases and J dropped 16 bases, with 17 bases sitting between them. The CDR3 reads CASSSPLSRLFF. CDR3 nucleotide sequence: TGTGCCAGCAGCTCCCCCTTGTCACGCCTATTCTTC.

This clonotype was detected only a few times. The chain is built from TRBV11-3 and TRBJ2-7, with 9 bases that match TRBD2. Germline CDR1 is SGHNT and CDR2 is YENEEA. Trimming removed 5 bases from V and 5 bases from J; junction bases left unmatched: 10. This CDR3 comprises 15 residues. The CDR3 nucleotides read TGTGCCAGCAGCCCACCCGGACTAGCGAGAAACGAGCAGTACTTC. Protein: CASSPPGLARNEQYF. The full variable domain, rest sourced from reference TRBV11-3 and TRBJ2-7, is EAGVVQSPRYKIIEKKQPVAFWCNPISGHNTLYWYLQNLGQGPELLIRYENEEAVDDSQLPKDRFSAERLKGVDSTLKIQPAELGDSAVYLCASSPPGLARNEQYFGPGTRLTVT.